This is a list of T cell receptor beta chains from one sample in a study of human T cells and chemical hapten exposure. Each CDR3 protein is one row after TCRdb ran MiXCR on the RACE reads. Found here are 300,000 to 450,000 distinct CDR3 sequences, roughly 5.3% of them singletons; the top ten hold just over 2.5%. The sample consisted of whole blood, taken in connection with sensitization to the hapten diphenylcyclopropenone (DPC). Receptor source: a woman aged 50 to 65 with alopecia areata. Some clones in this sample may be carry-over from other donors' samples. CDR3s include the opening cysteine and the closing phenylalanine or tryptophan. A D gene is named only where the DNA matches it firmly. The listing skips clone size in some rows; elsewhere it reads once, few, many or a size class.

size | J | V | D | CDR3 | DNA
few | TRBJ1-1 | TRBV29-1 | - | CSVEDVANTEAFF | TGCAGCGTTGAAGACGTAGCGAACACTGAAGCTTTCTTT
many | TRBJ2-2 | TRBV29-1 | TRBD2 | CSADIGTSGEVVTGELFF | TGCAGCGCGGACATAGGGACTAGCGGGGAGGTAGTCACCGGGGAGCTGTTTTTT
many | TRBJ2-3 | TRBV6-1 | TRBD2 | CASSALAGVRADTQYF | TGTGCCAGCAGTGCCCTAGCGGGGGTGAGGGCAGATACGCAGTATTTT
- | TRBJ2-7 | TRBV28 | - | CASSFDLGSTYEQYF | TGTGCCAGCAGTTTCGATCTGGGGTCCACCTACGAGCAGTACTTC
many | TRBJ2-3 | TRBV6-5 | TRBD1 | CASSGQGAFTDTQYF | TGTGCCAGCAGCGGACAGGGGGCTTTTACAGATACGCAGTATTTT
few | TRBJ1-2 | TRBV3-1 | - | CASSQDRDTHPAPYGYTF | TGTGCCAGCAGCCAAGACCGGGACACCCACCCGGCCCCCTATGGCTACACCTTC
many | TRBJ2-1 | TRBV15 | TRBD2 | CATSRVGGGATEQFF | TGTGCCACCAGCAGAGTTGGCGGGGGGGCCACTGAGCAGTTCTTC
- | TRBJ2-1 | TRBV29-1 | TRBD2 | CSVSTSGRNEQFF | TGCAGCGTTTCGACTAGCGGGAGAAATGAGCAGTTCTTC
many | TRBJ2-5 | TRBV5-5 | TRBD2 | CASSPLAEDNQETQYF | TGTGCCAGCAGCCCACTAGCGGAAGACAACCAAGAGACCCAGTACTTC
few | TRBJ1-3 | TRBV28 | - | CASSPPGASGNTIYF | TGTGCCAGCAGTCCCCCAGGAGCCTCTGGAAACACCATATATTTT
- | TRBJ2-5 | TRBV4-1 | - | CASSVLVGETQYF | TGCGCCAGCAGCGTTCTAGTAGGAGAGACCCAGTACTTC
few | TRBJ2-1 | TRBV20-1 | TRBD2 | CSARGYSGRTAYNEQFF | TGCAGTGCTAGGGGGTATAGCGGGAGAACCGCCTACAATGAGCAGTTCTTC
many | TRBJ1-6 | TRBV6-1 | - | CASSEVSPLHF | TGTGCCAGCAGTGAGGTTTCACCCCTCCACTTT
- | TRBJ2-2 | TRBV20-1 | - | CSARDPPGELFF | TGCAGTGCTAGAGATCCCCCCGGGGAGCTGTTTTTT
many | TRBJ1-2 | TRBV4-2 | - | CASSQDEHLFYGYTF | TGTGCCAGCAGCCAAGACGAACACCTCTTCTATGGCTACACCTTC
many | TRBJ1-3 | TRBV5-6 | - | CASSLSRDGLSGNTIYF | TGTGCCAGCAGCTTGAGTAGGGATGGACTCTCTGGAAACACCATATATTTT